The 7 T cell receptor beta chains below come from one sample, sequenced in a study of T cells in women clearing cervical HPV infection. Assay: immunoSEQ multiplex PCR; the TCRdb copy retains only in-frame clones and omits some. This sample contains 25,000 to 35,000 clones. Sequencing used blood buffy coat. These receptors originate from a woman between 18 and 70 years old with a cervical HPV16 infection that either progressed to CIN3+ or cleared (not recorded which).

Worth noting for this clone: The read is 3 residues too short to cover the CDR3 end, so that end is filled in from the germline J gene. The V and J genes are TRBV20-1 and TRBJ2-5; 7 bases map to TRBD2. CDR3 size: 15 residues. Unmatched junction bases numbered 9, after V lost 5 bases and J lost 0 bases. The germline gives CDR1 DFQATT, CDR2 SNEGSKA (reference sequence). CDR3: CSAPDGDYYQETQYF. Incomplete CDR3 DNA: TGCAGTGCTCCCGATGGGGACTACTACCAAGAGACC.

With regard to this clone: At one boundary the junction diverges from the germline segment, which might be a read error. From the germline J gene comes the end of the CDR3, since the read stops 3 residues before it. V usage is TRBV2 and J usage is TRBJ2-7; tentative D call: TRBD1 (5 bases). Germline V gene lookup returns CDR1 SNHLY and CDR2 FYNNEI. The CDR3 extends over 13 amino acids. Incomplete CDR3 DNA: TGTGCCAGCAGAGAAGACAGATTGTACGAG. It codes for CASREDRLYE. The entire CDR3 protein reads CASREDRLYEQYF.

This chain's CDR3 is CASSEETASSYEQYF. The sequenced CDR3 bases are TGTGCCAGCAGTGAGGAGACAGCCAGCTCCTACGAG. J is TRBJ2-7 and V is TRBV6-1, with D possibly TRBD1 on 5 matching bases. The observed sequence ends 3 residues before the CDR3 terminus, with the missing tail filled in from the germline J gene. The length of the CDR3 is 15 residues. V lost 3 bases and J lost 0, with 12 bases in between. Germline V gene data show CDR1 as MNHNS and CDR2 as SASEGT.

In regard to this clone: The sequenced fragment ends 3 residues before the CDR3 boundary, so the rest is inferred from the germline J gene. The V call is TRBV2, the J call TRBJ2-2, with TRBD2 matching over 13 bases. Germline assignment: CDR1 SNHLY and CDR2 FYNNEI. CDR3 length: 15 amino acids. V gave up 6 bases and J gave up 5 bases; unmatched junction bases: 3. CDR3 DNA (partial): TGTGCCAGCAGCGGGGGACTAGCGGGAACCGGGGAG. It translates to CASSGGLAGTGE. The whole CDR3 sequence reads CASSGGLAGTGELFF.

Worth noting for this clone: The read ends 3 residues shy of where the CDR3 ends; the end is completed using the germline J gene. The V and J genes are TRBV6-2 or TRBV6-3 and TRBJ1-1; 7 positions agree with TRBD1. CDR1 and CDR2 from the germline V gene are MNHEY and SVGEGT. CDR3 length: 15 residues. V gave up 4 bases and J gave up 4 bases; unmatched junction bases: 9. The CDR3 bases that were read are TGTGCCAGCAGTTTTAACCCCGGGACAGCCACTGAA. Protein sequence: CASSFNPGTATE. The whole CDR3 sequence reads CASSFNPGTATEAFF.

A word on this clone: The DNA ends 3 residues before the CDR3 does, and the rest of the CDR3 is filled in from the germline J gene. The chain is built from TRBV27 and TRBJ1-4, with unresolved D. Looked up from germline, CDR1 is MNHEY and CDR2 is SMNVEV (reference sequence). The CDR3 is made up of 11 amino acids. The CDR3 DNA, read in part, is TGTGCCAGCAGCCCCGGACTTAAA. It is translated as CASSPGLK. The full CDR3 protein is CASSPGLKLFF.

About this clone: The DNA ends 3 residues before the CDR3 does, and the rest of the CDR3 is filled in from the germline J gene. V and J are TRBV6-1 and TRBJ2-2; 8 positions agree with TRBD1. Germline V gene data show CDR1 as MNHNS and CDR2 as SASEGT. This CDR3 comprises 15 residues. V shed 1 base and J 8 bases; nucleotides not matched to a gene: 6. The DNA read from the CDR3 is TGTGCCAGCAGTGAAGTCCAGGGGGCTTCGGGGGAG. Its translation is CASSEVQGASGE. The whole CDR3 sequence reads CASSEVQGASGELFF.